This TCR beta chain derives from a study of blood T cell repertoires in COVID-19. Study at large: Sources were T cells, B-cell-depleted T cells, or PBMCs; the material itself was cDNA or gDNA.

In the original processing: Amplification of reference gene primers was used by the study to estimate nucleated cell counts. Here immunoSEQ multiplex PCR was the method, and the copy in TCRdb shows in-frame clones only, minus some. The DNA gave D and trimming, while V, J and clone size come from that table. The sample carries hundreds of thousands of clones, approximately 90% recorded once. Seattle patients were enrolled during active infection and followed longitudinally. Germline-derived CDR1 and CDR2 are SNHLY and FYNNEI. Trimming cost V 9 bases and J 1 base, with 6 bases left between them. The CDR3 sequence is 11 residues long.

The sequencing input was peripheral blood. The sequence was collected from a man in his sixties with COVID-19, enrolled during active disease. The V gene is TRBV2, the J gene TRBJ1-1; D gene unclear. The CDR3 DNA follows: TGTGCCAGTCAGTCGAACACTGAAGCTTTCTTT. Translating gives CASQSNTEAFF.